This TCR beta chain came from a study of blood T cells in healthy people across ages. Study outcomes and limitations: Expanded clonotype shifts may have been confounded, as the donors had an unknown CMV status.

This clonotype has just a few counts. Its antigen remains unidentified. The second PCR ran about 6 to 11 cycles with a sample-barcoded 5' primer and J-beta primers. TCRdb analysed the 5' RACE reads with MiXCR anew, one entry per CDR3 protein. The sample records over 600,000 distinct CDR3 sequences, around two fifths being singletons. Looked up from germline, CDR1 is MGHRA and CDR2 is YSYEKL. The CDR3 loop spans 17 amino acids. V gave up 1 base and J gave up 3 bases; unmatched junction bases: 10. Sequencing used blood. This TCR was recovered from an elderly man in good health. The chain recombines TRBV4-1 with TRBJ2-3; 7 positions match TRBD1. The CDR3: CASSQGGIGRGTDTQYF. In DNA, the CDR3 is TGCGCCAGCAGCCAAGGGGGCATAGGCAGGGGGACAGATACGCAGTATTTT.